A single T cell receptor beta chain is shown here with its context. This specimen comes from a study of cytomegalovirus exposure and HLA in healthy donors. The CDR3 contains 16 residues. Per the germline V gene, CDR1 is MDHEN and CDR2 is SYDVKM. J lost 4 bases, V lost 6 bases, and 14 bases had no gene match. Generated by immunoSEQ multiplex PCR, the TCRdb table keeps only in-frame clones and is missing some. The sample holds fewer than 65,000 clones, about 88% seen once. The rearrangement joins TRBV28 to TRBJ2-7; 8 bases agree with TRBD1. Sequenced sample: PBMCs. The sequence derives from a woman under 30 in good health and CMV-seronegative. CDR3 sequence: CASSFSMTGERYEQYF. Written as DNA, the CDR3 is TGTGCCAGCAGCTTCTCTATGACAGGGGAGAGGTACGAGCAGTACTTC.